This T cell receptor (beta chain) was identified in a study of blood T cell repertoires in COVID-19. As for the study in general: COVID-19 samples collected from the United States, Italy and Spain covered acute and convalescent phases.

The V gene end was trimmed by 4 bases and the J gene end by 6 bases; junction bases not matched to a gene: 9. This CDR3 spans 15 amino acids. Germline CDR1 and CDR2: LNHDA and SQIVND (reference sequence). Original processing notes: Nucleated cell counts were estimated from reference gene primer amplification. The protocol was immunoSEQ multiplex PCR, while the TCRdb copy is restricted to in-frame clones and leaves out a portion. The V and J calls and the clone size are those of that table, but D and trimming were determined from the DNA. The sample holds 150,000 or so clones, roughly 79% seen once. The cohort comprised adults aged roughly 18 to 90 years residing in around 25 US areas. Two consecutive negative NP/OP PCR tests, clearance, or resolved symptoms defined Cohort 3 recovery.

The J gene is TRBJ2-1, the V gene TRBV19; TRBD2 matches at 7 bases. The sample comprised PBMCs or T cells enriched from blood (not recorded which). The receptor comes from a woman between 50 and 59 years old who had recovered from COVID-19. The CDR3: CASSTFGGRGNEQFF. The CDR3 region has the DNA TGTGCCAGTAGTACCTTTGGCGGGAGAGGCAATGAGCAGTTCTTC.